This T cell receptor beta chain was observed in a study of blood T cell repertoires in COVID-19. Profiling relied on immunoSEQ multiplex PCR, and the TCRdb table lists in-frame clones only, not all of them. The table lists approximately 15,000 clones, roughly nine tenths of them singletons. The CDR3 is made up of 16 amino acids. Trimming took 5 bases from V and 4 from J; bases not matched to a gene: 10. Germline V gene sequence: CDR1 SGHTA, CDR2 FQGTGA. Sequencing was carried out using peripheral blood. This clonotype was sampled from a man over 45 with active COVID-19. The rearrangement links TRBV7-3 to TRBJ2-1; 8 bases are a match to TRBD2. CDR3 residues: CASSPSETSVYNEQFF. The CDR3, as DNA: TGTGCCAGCAGCCCCTCGGAGACTAGCGTATACAATGAGCAGTTCTTC.